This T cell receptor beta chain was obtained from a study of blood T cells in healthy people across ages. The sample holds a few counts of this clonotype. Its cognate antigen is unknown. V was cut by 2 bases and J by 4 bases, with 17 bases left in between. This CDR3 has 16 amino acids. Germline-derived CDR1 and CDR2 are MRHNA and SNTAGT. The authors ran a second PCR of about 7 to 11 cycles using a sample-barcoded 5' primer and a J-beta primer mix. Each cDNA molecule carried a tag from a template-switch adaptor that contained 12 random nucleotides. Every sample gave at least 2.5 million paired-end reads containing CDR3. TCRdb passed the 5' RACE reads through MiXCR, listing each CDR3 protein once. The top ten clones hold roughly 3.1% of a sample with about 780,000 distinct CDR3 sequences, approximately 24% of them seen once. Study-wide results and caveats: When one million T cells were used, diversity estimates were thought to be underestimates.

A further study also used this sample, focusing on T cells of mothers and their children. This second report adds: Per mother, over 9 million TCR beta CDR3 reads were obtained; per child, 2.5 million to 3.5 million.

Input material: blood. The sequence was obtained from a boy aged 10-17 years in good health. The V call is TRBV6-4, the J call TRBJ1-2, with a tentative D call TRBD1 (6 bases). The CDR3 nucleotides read TGTGCCAGCAGTGACCCGGGGGCGTTCGTGTCCTATGGCTACACCTTC. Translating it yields CASSDPGAFVSYGYTF.